The 29 T cell receptor beta chains below come from one sample, sequenced in a study of T cells in Graves' hyperthyroidism and ophthalmopathy. Using RNA transcripts as the source, TCR beta CDR3 regions were amplified. First-round RT-PCR targeting the TCR CDR3 was performed with the HTBI primer set. TCRdb re-called the multiplex PCR reads with MiXCR, one entry per CDR3 protein. The profile shows 250,000 to 300,000 distinct CDR3 sequences, approximately 15% of them singletons. Sequences were obtained from blood. These receptors were taken from a woman aged 55 to 70 with Graves' ophthalmopathy.

This clonotype occurred a few times. This chain uses TRBV20-1 with TRBJ2-7, with 8 bases that match TRBD1. V was clipped by 6 bases and J by 0 bases; unmatched bases: 4. Germline-derived CDR1 and CDR2 are DFQATT and SNEGSKA (reference sequence). CDR3 length: 13 amino acids. CDR3 sequence: CSARTGPSYEQYF. The CDR3 DNA reads TGCAGTGCCAGGACAGGGCCCTCCTACGAGCAGTACTTC.

This clonotype showed up just a few times. The chain uses TRBV12-3 or TRBV12-4 and TRBJ2-3, with 7 bases matching TRBD2. With 7 bases clipped from V and 7 bases from J, the junction kept 11 bases outside the gene matches. There are 14 residues in the CDR3. The CDR3 loop reads CASTPTSRSHTQYF. CDR3 coding DNA: TGTGCCAGCACCCCGACTAGCAGGAGCCATACGCAGTATTTT.

This clonotype has a handful of counts. One end of the junction fails to match germline, which may point to a read error. This chain joins TRBV5-1 and TRBJ1-1, with D tentatively TRBD1 (6 bases). The CDR3 is 14 amino acids. Germline V gene data show CDR1 as SGHRS and CDR2 as YFSETQ. The CDR3 DNA is TGCGCCAGCAGCCCACAGGGCCCTAACACTGAAGCCTTCTTT. This codes for CASSPQGPNTEAFF.

This clonotype was detected many times. The V and J genes are TRBV5-1 and TRBJ2-4; 7 bases match TRBD2. The V gene's germline CDR1 is SGHRS and CDR2 YFSETQ. The CDR3 is 15 residues long. V lost 4 bases and J lost 6; bases outside the gene matches: 10. CDR3 DNA sequence: TGCGCCAGCAGCATATCAGGGCGCGGGGGAAACATTCAGTACTTC. This gives the protein CASSISGRGGNIQYF.

This clonotype was seen a few times. The chain links TRBV28 to TRBJ1-2, with D possibly being TRBD1 (5 bases). Germline CDR1 MDHEN, CDR2 SYDVKM. This CDR3 is 12 amino acids long. The ends were cut back, 8 bases at V and 5 bases at J, with 12 bases in the middle. The CDR3 reads CASSPREYGYTF. The CDR3 DNA sequence: TGTGCCAGCTCCCCCAGGGAGTATGGCTACACCTTC.

There are many counts of this clonotype. The rearrangement joins TRBV7-2 to TRBJ1-2; TRBD1 is a possible D gene (5 bases). The CDR3 spans 15 residues. Germline V gives CDR1 SGHTA, CDR2 FQGNSA. The V end lost 1 base, the J end lost 2 bases, and 11 bases lay between the germline ends. This chain's CDR3 is CASSLGGWRNYGYTF. The CDR3 region has the DNA TGTGCCAGCAGCTTAGGGGGGTGGAGGAACTATGGCTACACCTTC.

This clonotype was picked up a small number of times. This chain connects TRBV6-2 or TRBV6-3 to TRBJ2-7, with TRBD2 identical over 9 bases. The CDR3 consists of 14 residues. The trim removed 1 base at V and 3 bases at J, leaving 1 base unmatched. Germline V gene lookup returns CDR1 MNHEY and CDR2 SVGEGT. The CDR3 region has the DNA TGTGCCAGCAGTTACTGGCGGGAGGGCTACGAGCAGTACTTC. Translated: CASSYWREGYEQYF.

This clonotype showed up many times. This sequence joins TRBV11-2 and TRBJ2-1, with a weak D call TRBD2 (7 bases). There are 15 residues in the CDR3. Per germline, CDR1 SGHAT and CDR2 FQNNGV. Deletions cut 3 bases from V and 8 bases from J, with 17 bases between. CDR3 coding DNA: TGTGCCAGCAGCTTTAGGAGGGGGGGGACCTATGAGCAGTTCTTC. Amino acid sequence: CASSFRRGGTYEQFF.

This clonotype was counted between two and nine times. The V call is TRBV9, the J call TRBJ1-2; a possible D gene is TRBD1 (5 bases). Trimming stripped 1 base from V and 2 bases from J, with 12 bases between. CDR3 length: 15 residues. Germline V gene data show CDR1 as SGDLS and CDR2 as YYNGEE. The CDR3 coding sequence is TGTGCCAGCAGCGTACTCCCGGGGGGAAACTATGGCTACACCTTC. Protein product: CASSVLPGGNYGYTF.

V is TRBV19 and J is TRBJ2-3; no clear D. The V end was cut by 5 bases, the J end by 3 bases, with 15 bases between. CDR3 length equals 15 residues. Germline assignment: CDR1 LNHDA and CDR2 SQIVND (reference sequence). The DNA of the CDR3 is TGTGCCAGTAGTCCCCAAGCCGTGCGGACAGATACGCAGTATTTT. As protein: CASSPQAVRTDTQYF.

This clonotype was seen at least ten times. The chain employs TRBV20-1 and TRBJ2-4; 15 nucleotides match TRBD2. The length of the CDR3 is 14 residues. V was pared by 4 bases and J by 12 bases, with 7 bases of the junction left unmatched. CDR1 and CDR2 from the germline V gene are DFQATT and SNEGSKA (reference sequence). The CDR3 is CSAKAGLAGGSQYF. The CDR3 DNA reads TGCAGTGCTAAGGCGGGACTAGCGGGAGGTAGTCAGTACTTC.

The V gene is TRBV19, the J gene TRBJ2-2; TRBD1 might be the D (6 bases). CDR1 LNHDA and CDR2 SQIVND come from the germline V gene (reference sequence). The CDR3 is 15 residues long. Between the trimmed V and J ends, which lost 5 bases and 3 bases, there was a span of 13 bases. The CDR3 bases are TGTGCCAGTAGTCCCCTGCAGGGGCACACCGGGGAGCTGTTTTTT. This gives the protein CASSPLQGHTGELFF.

This clonotype was picked up a small number of times. The chain employs TRBV19 and TRBJ1-5; D possibly corresponds to TRBD1 (6 bases). The V and J ends lost 5 bases and 2 bases respectively, with 19 bases between them. CDR3 length: 17 amino acids. Germline V gene sequence: CDR1 LNHDA, CDR2 SQIVND (reference sequence). CDR3 coding DNA: TGTGCCAGTAGTGGAAGGACAGACTCCAGGGGCAATCAGCCCCAGCATTTT. Encoded protein: CASSGRTDSRGNQPQHF.

This clonotype was detected ten times or more. The chain employs TRBV28 and TRBJ1-5; weak D call: TRBD1 (5 bases). The germline gives CDR1 MDHEN, CDR2 SYDVKM. The CDR3 has 16 amino acids. With 7 bases removed from V and 0 bases from J, the gap between germline ends came to 16 bases. In nucleotides, the CDR3 is TGTGCCAGCACCCCCGGGGGTCTGTATAGCAATCAGCCCCAGCATTTT. It specifies CASTPGGLYSNQPQHF. The entire variable domain, with the rest obtained from reference TRBV28 and TRBJ1-5, is as follows: DVKVTQSSRYLVKRTGEKVFLECVQDMDHENMFWYRQDPGLGLRLIYFSYDVKMKEKGDIPEGYSVSREKKERFSLILESASTNQTSMYLCASTPGGLYSNQPQHFGDGTRLSIL.

The chain couples TRBV7-2 to TRBJ2-3; 11 nucleotides align to TRBD2. The CDR3 covers 16 residues. With V trimmed by 1 base and J by 6 bases, 6 bases remained unmatched. Germline lookup yields CDR1 SGHTA and CDR2 FQGNSA. CDR3 DNA: TGTGCCAGCAGCTTAGTACTAGCGGGAGTCCGGGATACGCAGTATTTT. This gives the protein CASSLVLAGVRDTQYF. Variable domain in full (rest from reference TRBV7-2 and TRBJ2-3): GAGVSQSPSNKVTEKGKDVELRCDPISGHTALYWYRQSLGQGLEFLIYFQGNSAPDKSGLPSDRFSAERTGGSVSTLTIQRTQQEDSAVYLCASSLVLAGVRDTQYFGPGTRLTVL.

This clonotype was recorded at least ten times. The chain joins TRBV24-1 to TRBJ1-5; possibly TRBD1 for D (5 bases). There are 17 residues in the CDR3. The V gene lost 3 bases and the J gene lost 3 bases, with 17 bases spanning the gap. Germline CDR1 is KGHDR and CDR2 is SFDVKD. For the CDR3, the DNA is TGTGCCACCAGTGATGCTTCACGGGGGGTCAACAATCAGCCCCAGCATTTT. Its translation is CATSDASRGVNNQPQHF.

This sequence joins TRBV5-5 and TRBJ2-5, with 10 bases lining up with TRBD2. Germline values: CDR1 SGHKS, CDR2 YYEKEE (reference sequence). J gave up 6 bases and V 0 bases, and 8 bases lay outside the gene matches. The CDR3 length is 16 residues. CDR3 amino acids: CASSLVSGGTPKTQYF. CDR3 bases: TGTGCCAGCAGCTTGGTTAGCGGGGGGACTCCGAAGACCCAGTACTTC.

The V and J genes are TRBV10-1 and TRBJ2-7; 8 bases are shared with TRBD1. The CDR3 totals 16 residues. The V and J ends lost 0 bases and 7 bases, in that order; junction bases with no gene match: 11. Per germline, CDR1 WNHNN and CDR2 SYGVQD (reference sequence). This CDR3 is CASSESEWAGGSEQYF. In DNA, the CDR3 is TGCGCCAGCAGTGAGTCGGAGTGGGCAGGGGGCTCGGAGCAGTACTTC.

This clonotype occurred many times. This chain's CDR3 is CASSPTRGVGNQPQHF. CDR3 bases: TGTGCCAGCAGCCCAACGAGGGGGGTAGGCAATCAGCCCCAGCATTTT. V usage is TRBV7-2 and J usage is TRBJ1-5, with D tentatively TRBD1 (6 bases). CDR3 length: 16 residues. Per germline, CDR1 SGHTA and CDR2 FQGNSA. V was clipped by 5 bases and J by 2 bases, with 16 bases between them. The full variable domain, rest sourced from reference TRBV7-2 and TRBJ1-5, is GAGVSQSPSNKVTEKGKDVELRCDPISGHTALYWYRQSLGQGLEFLIYFQGNSAPDKSGLPSDRFSAERTGGSVSTLTIQRTQQEDSAVYLCASSPTRGVGNQPQHFGDGTRLSIL.

This clonotype was counted ten times or more. V is TRBV2 and J is TRBJ1-1; possibly TRBD1 for D (6 bases). The CDR3 extends over 13 amino acids. V dropped 6 bases and J dropped 5 bases, with 13 bases sitting between them. Germline V gene lookup returns CDR1 SNHLY and CDR2 FYNNEI. The chain's CDR3 is CASRFRGRTEAFF. Written as DNA, the CDR3 is TGTGCCAGCAGGTTCAGGGGCAGGACTGAAGCTTTCTTT.

The chain couples TRBV6-1 to TRBJ2-2; 7 bases match TRBD1. The CDR3 runs 16 residues. V lost 5 bases, J lost 8 bases, and 14 bases stayed unmatched. The V gene's germline CDR1 is MNHNS and CDR2 SASEGT. The CDR3, as DNA: TGTGCCAGCAGTTCCTCCCAGACAGGGCAACGGGGGGAGCTGTTTTTT. This sequence encodes CASSSSQTGQRGELFF.

This clonotype was recorded at least ten times. The chain recombines TRBV2 with TRBJ1-5, with TRBD1 identical over 9 bases. Germline CDR1 and CDR2: SNHLY and FYNNEI. The V gene end was trimmed by 8 bases and the J gene end by 12 bases; junction bases not matched to a gene: 8. The CDR3 runs to 12 residues. CDR3 in amino acids: CASSDRGRVQHF. Written as DNA, the CDR3 is TGTGCCAGCTCGGACAGGGGAAGGGTCCAGCATTTT.

This clonotype was counted many times. The genes are TRBV24-1 and TRBJ2-5; D unresolved. This CDR3 contains 15 residues. V dropped 3 bases and J dropped 1 base, with 11 bases sitting between them. The germline gives CDR1 KGHDR, CDR2 SFDVKD. The CDR3 loop reads CATSDPTDTQETQYF. The CDR3 DNA reads TGTGCCACCAGTGATCCGACGGATACCCAAGAGACCCAGTACTTC.

This clonotype was picked up many times. The chain couples TRBV12-3 or TRBV12-4 to TRBJ1-5; 8 nucleotides line up with TRBD1. Losses at the gene ends were 7 bases for V and 5 bases for J; bases not matched to a gene: 10. CDR3 length: 15 residues. CDR3 nucleotide sequence: TGTGCCAGCACCAACATTCCGACAGGGGATCAGCCCCAGCATTTT. This encodes CASTNIPTGDQPQHF.

This clonotype has just a few counts. The J gene is TRBJ1-5, the V gene TRBV7-2; 7 nucleotides line up with TRBD1. The V gene end was trimmed by 5 bases and the J gene end by 4 bases; junction bases not matched to a gene: 8. CDR1 is SGHTA, CDR2 FQGNSA, per germline. CDR3 length: 15 residues. The CDR3 reads CASSTGTAINQPQHF. The CDR3 region has the DNA TGTGCCAGCAGCACAGGGACAGCTATAAATCAGCCCCAGCATTTT.

The chain combines TRBV5-1 with TRBJ1-1; 7 bases align to TRBD1. With V trimmed by 4 bases and J by 5 bases, 11 bases remained unmatched. Germline CDR1 and CDR2: SGHRS and YFSETQ. CDR3 length: 15 residues. DNA of the CDR3: TGCGCCAGCAGCAAAAACAGGGGAGGGATGACTGAAGCTTTCTTT. This gives the protein CASSKNRGGMTEAFF. Variable domain in full (rest from reference TRBV5-1 and TRBJ1-1): KAGVTQTPRYLIKTRGQQVTLSCSPISGHRSVSWYQQTPGQGLQFLFEYFSETQRNKGNFPGRFSGRQFSNSRSEMNVSTLELGDSALYLCASSKNRGGMTEAFFGQGTRLTVV.

The chain links TRBV15 to TRBJ2-7, with TRBD2 matching over 9 bases. Germline V gene data show CDR1 as LNHNV and CDR2 as YYDKDF (reference sequence). Germline trimming cut 8 bases from V and 3 bases from J; bases unmatched to any gene: 2. The CDR3 length is 12 residues. The CDR3: CATGGGGYEQYF. DNA for the CDR3: TGTGCCACCGGCGGGGGGGGCTACGAGCAGTACTTC.

This clonotype has ten or more counts. The V and J genes are TRBV20-1 and TRBJ1-5, with D possibly TRBD1 on 6 matching bases. Between the trimmed V and J ends, which lost 6 bases and 5 bases, there was a span of 14 bases. The CDR3 extends over 13 amino acids. The germline gives CDR1 DFQATT, CDR2 SNEGSKA (reference sequence). CDR3 nucleotide sequence: TGCAGTGCCGGGGGCAGGGCTTATCAGCCCCAGCATTTT. Protein sequence: CSAGGRAYQPQHF.

In its sample, this clonotype was seen many times. J is TRBJ1-2 and V is TRBV28, with D possibly being TRBD1 (6 bases). CDR3 length: 11 amino acids. Per germline, CDR1 MDHEN and CDR2 SYDVKM. V was shortened by 4 bases and J by 8 bases, with 8 bases between the two germline ends. CDR3 sequence reads: CASSSTGGYTF. The CDR3 coding sequence is TGTGCCAGCAGTTCGACAGGCGGCTACACCTTC.